These 28 T cell receptor beta chains share one sample of origin, sequenced in a study of T cell responses to AZD1222 COVID-19 vaccine. Measured with immunoSEQ multiplex PCR; TCRdb has only the in-frame clones, and not every one. The sample holds 100,000 to 150,000 clones, under 90% seen once. Sequencing was performed on peripheral blood, taken on day 0 of AZD1222 vaccination. The source is an adult in good health.

The gene calls are TRBV7-9 and TRBJ1-1; possible D gene TRBD1, 5 bases. The CDR3 length is 13 residues. Germline V gene sequence: CDR1 SEHNR, CDR2 FQNEAQ (reference sequence). Between the trimmed V and J ends, which lost 3 bases and 3 bases, there was a span of 8 bases. CDR3 amino acids: CASSLQGYTEAFF. DNA of the CDR3: TGTGCCAGCAGCTTGCAGGGTTACACTGAAGCTTTCTTT. Based on the CDR3 plus reference TRBV7-9 and TRBJ1-1, the full variable domain is DTGVSQNPRHKITKRGQNVTFRCDPISEHNRLYWYRQTLGQGPEFLTYFQNEAQLEKSRLLSDRFSAERPKGSFSTLEIQRTEQGDSAMYLCASSLQGYTEAFFGQGTRLTVV.

V gene TRBV5-1 combines with J gene TRBJ1-5; tentatively, D is TRBD1 (5 bases). There are 14 residues in the CDR3. The germline gives CDR1 SGHRS, CDR2 YFSETQ. V lost 0 bases to trimming and J lost 7 bases, with 11 bases between them. For the CDR3, the DNA is TGCGCCAGCAGCTTGGAATCTGGGGACCAGCCCCAGCATTTT. Its protein is CASSLESGDQPQHF.

This clone occurred a few times. V and J are TRBV19 and TRBJ1-1; 7 bases line up with TRBD1. Germline V gene lookup returns CDR1 LNHDA and CDR2 SQIVND (reference sequence). V dropped 6 bases and J dropped 5; count of bases not matched to a gene: 9. The CDR3 runs to 14 residues. CDR3 in amino acids: CASSQMTGRTEAFF. The DNA for the CDR3 is TGTGCCAGTAGCCAGATGACAGGGCGGACTGAAGCTTTCTTT.

This clone was seen a few times. The V and J genes are TRBV5-1 and TRBJ2-2, with D maybe TRBD1 (5 bases). Trimming shortened V by 2 bases and J by 5 bases, and 13 bases separated the two germline ends. CDR3 size: 15 residues. In germline, CDR1 is SGHRS, CDR2 YFSETQ. The CDR3 is CASSLGAARTGELFF. CDR3 nucleotide sequence: TGCGCCAGCAGCTTAGGGGCCGCGAGGACCGGGGAGCTGTTTTTT.

This chain links TRBV7-9 with TRBJ2-7; 10 bases align to TRBD2. CDR3 length equals 15 residues. Germline V gives CDR1 SEHNR, CDR2 FQNEAQ (reference sequence). Trimming at V came to 1 base and at J to 5 bases, leaving 5 bases not matched to a gene. CDR3 bases: TGTGCCAGCAGCTTAGGAGCGGGGGGGTTGGACGAGCAGTACTTC. Its translation: CASSLGAGGLDEQYF.

This chain joins TRBV7-9 and TRBJ1-4; D gene unclear. Trimming left V 2 bases short and J 5 bases short, with 12 bases between. Per germline, CDR1 SEHNR and CDR2 FQNEAQ (reference sequence). The CDR3 totals 15 residues. The CDR3 spells CASSLIRAGNEKLFF. CDR3 nucleotides: TGTGCCAGCAGCTTAATACGGGCGGGGAATGAAAAACTGTTTTTT.

The J gene is TRBJ2-1, the V gene TRBV7-2, with D maybe TRBD2 (6 bases). V was pared by 4 bases and J by 10 bases, with 8 bases between. Germline V gene lookup returns CDR1 SGHTA and CDR2 FQGNSA. This CDR3 has 11 amino acids. The CDR3 sequence: CASSYAGEQFF. CDR3 coding DNA: TGTGCCAGCAGCTACGCGGGGGAGCAGTTCTTC. Supplemented by reference TRBV7-2 and TRBJ2-1, the full variable domain reads GAGVSQSPSNKVTEKGKDVELRCDPISGHTALYWYRQSLGQGLEFLIYFQGNSAPDKSGLPSDRFSAERTGGSVSTLTIQRTQQEDSAVYLCASSYAGEQFFGPGTRLTVL.

The chain combines TRBV7-8 with TRBJ1-2; D is perhaps TRBD1 (6 bases). Germline CDR1 reads SGHVS; CDR2 reads FQNEAQ. The germline V and J ends were trimmed by 5 bases and 5 bases, with 12 bases remaining between them. The CDR3 contains 13 residues. CDR3 sequence reads: CASSAYQGYGYTF. The CDR3 nucleotides read TGTGCCAGCAGCGCCTACCAGGGGTATGGCTACACCTTC.

DNA for the CDR3: TGTGCCAGTACTTGGGCAGGGGCCTGGAACACTGAAGCTTTCTTT. As protein: CASTWAGAWNTEAFF. V and J are TRBV19 and TRBJ1-1; D may be TRBD1 (6 bases). Trimming stripped 7 bases from V and 1 base from J, with 16 bases between. The germline gives CDR1 LNHDA, CDR2 SQIVND (reference sequence). CDR3 size: 15 residues.

This chain links TRBV18 with TRBJ1-2; 9 bases fit TRBD1. This CDR3 contains 15 residues. Trimming at V came to 3 bases and at J to 8 bases, leaving 10 bases not matched to a gene. Germline V lookup: CDR1 KGHSH, CDR2 LQKENI. DNA for the CDR3: TGTGCCAGCTCACCTCCGGGACAGGGAATTGTAGGCTACACCTTC. It translates to CASSPPGQGIVGYTF.

The V call is TRBV7-9, the J call TRBJ1-1; 8 positions match TRBD1. The CDR3 spans 15 residues. V was clipped by 5 bases and J by 1 base; unmatched bases: 6. Germline V gene sequence: CDR1 SEHNR, CDR2 FQNEAQ (reference sequence). The CDR3: CASSTGTGKNTEAFF. CDR3 DNA: TGTGCCAGCAGCACGGGGACAGGAAAGAACACTGAAGCTTTCTTT. The full variable domain, its missing parts supplied by reference TRBV7-9 and TRBJ1-1, is DTGVSQNPRHKITKRGQNVTFRCDPISEHNRLYWYRQTLGQGPEFLTYFQNEAQLEKSRLLSDRFSAERPKGSFSTLEIQRTEQGDSAMYLCASSTGTGKNTEAFFGQGTRLTVV.

This sequence joins TRBV5-1 and TRBJ1-2; D is unclear. Trimming left V 1 base short and J 8 bases short, with 18 bases between. The CDR3 runs 15 residues. Germline values: CDR1 SGHRS, CDR2 YFSETQ. For the CDR3, the DNA is TGCGCCAGCAGCTTGACAAGCGCCACCCTCTTGGGCTACACCTTC. Translating it yields CASSLTSATLLGYTF.

V gene TRBV5-4 combines with J gene TRBJ1-1, with D tentatively TRBD1 (6 bases). V was shortened by 4 bases and J by 2 bases, with 18 bases between the two germline ends. Germline V lookup: CDR1 SGHNT, CDR2 YYREEE (reference sequence). This CDR3 is 16 amino acids long. The CDR3 is CASSPPGVGTNTEAFF. In DNA form, the CDR3 reads TGTGCCAGCAGCCCCCCCGGGGTAGGGACAAACACTGAAGCTTTCTTT.

The chain is built from TRBV7-2 and TRBJ2-7, with TRBD1 identical over 7 bases. CDR3 length equals 14 residues. Trimming removed 5 bases from V and 3 bases from J; junction bases left unmatched: 7. Germline CDR1 is SGHTA and CDR2 is FQGNSA. CDR3 DNA: TGTGCCAGCAGCCCACAGGGGATTCTCTACGAGCAGTACTTC. As protein: CASSPQGILYEQYF.

V gene TRBV5-3 combines with J gene TRBJ1-1; the match to TRBD1 covers 8 bases. TRBV5-3 is identified as an open reading frame with a role that is uncertain. This CDR3 has 13 residues. V was pared by 3 bases and J by 8 bases, with 6 bases of the junction left unmatched. CDR3 residues: CARSSHRGIEAFF. Here the CDR3 DNA reads TGTGCCAGAAGCTCACACAGGGGGATCGAAGCTTTCTTT.

The genes are TRBV4-2 and TRBJ1-6; D remains unclear. Per germline, CDR1 LGHNA and CDR2 YNFKEQ. Trimming removed 0 bases at V and 9 bases at J, with 18 bases between. CDR3 size: 17 residues. CDR3 residues: CASSQEGLTYPLSPLHF. CDR3 sequence (DNA): TGTGCCAGCAGCCAAGAAGGTCTGACATACCCCCTTTCACCCCTCCACTTT.

The chain joins TRBV3-1 (or the pseudogene TRBV3-2) to TRBJ2-3, with D possibly being TRBD2 (5 bases). V was shortened by 6 bases and J by 2 bases, with 12 bases between the two germline ends. This CDR3 spans 14 amino acids. Per germline, CDR1 LGHDT and CDR2 YNNKEL (reference sequence). The CDR3 DNA reads TGTGCCAGCAGACCGGGAAATCACACAGATACGCAGTATTTT. Protein sequence: CASRPGNHTDTQYF.

The chain couples TRBV19 to TRBJ1-4; D gene unclear. CDR3 length: 14 residues. V lost 1 base to trimming and J lost 4 bases, with 7 bases between them. CDR1 and CDR2 (germline): LNHDA, SQIVND (reference sequence). CDR3 amino acids: CASSIVTDNEKLFF. Here the CDR3 DNA reads TGTGCCAGTAGTATAGTGACGGATAATGAAAAACTGTTTTTT.

This rearrangement joins TRBV9 to TRBJ1-2; tentatively, D is TRBD1 (6 bases). Germline values: CDR1 SGDLS, CDR2 YYNGEE. Trimming took off 3 bases at V and 8 bases at J, with 17 bases between the two ends. The CDR3 runs 14 residues. The CDR3 bases are TGTGCCAGCAGCGCCGTCCAGGGGTCGGACGGCTACACCTTC. Protein sequence: CASSAVQGSDGYTF.

The chain has TRBV6-5 and TRBJ1-3; D is ambiguous. With 5 bases removed from V and 4 bases from J, the gap between germline ends came to 12 bases. CDR3 length equals 14 residues. Per germline, CDR1 MNHEY and CDR2 SVGAGI. The CDR3 reads CASSPQASGNTIYF. CDR3 sequence (DNA): TGTGCCAGCAGTCCCCAGGCATCGGGAAACACCATATATTTT.

The rearrangement joins TRBV20-1 to TRBJ2-2, with D maybe TRBD1 (6 bases). V dropped 3 bases and J dropped 5 bases, with 13 bases sitting between them. CDR3 size: 14 residues. The germline CDR1 and CDR2 sequences are DFQATT and SNEGSKA (reference sequence). The CDR3 spells CSASRWGRTGELFF. CDR3 DNA: TGCAGTGCTAGTCGGTGGGGGCGTACCGGGGAGCTGTTTTTT.

V gene TRBV5-1 combines with J gene TRBJ2-7; D possibly uses TRBD1 or TRBD2 (5 bases each). This CDR3 region has 16 residues. Deletions cut 0 bases from V and 1 base from J, with 14 bases between. CDR1 and CDR2 (germline): SGHRS, YFSETQ. The CDR3 reads CASSLAPGLGSYEQYF. In DNA, the CDR3 is TGCGCCAGCAGCTTGGCCCCGGGGCTGGGGTCCTACGAGCAGTACTTC.

The chain recombines TRBV18 with TRBJ1-2, with D unclear. Germline V CDR1 and CDR2: KGHSH, LQKENI. The CDR3 covers 15 residues. V dropped 6 bases and J dropped 8 bases, with 22 bases sitting between them. This CDR3 reads CASSPNLDPSVGYTF. CDR3 DNA: TGTGCCAGCTCCCCCAACCTCGACCCCTCAGTAGGCTACACCTTC.

The V and J genes are TRBV11-2 and TRBJ1-1; possible D gene TRBD1, 5 bases. Per the germline V gene, CDR1 is SGHAT and CDR2 is FQNNGV. Trimming stripped 4 bases from V and 1 base from J, with 13 bases between. The CDR3 totals 15 residues. The DNA of the CDR3 is TGTGCCAGCAGCTCGTTCCGGGGGGAGAACACTGAAGCTTTCTTT. Translated, it gives CASSSFRGENTEAFF.

This chain connects TRBV19 to TRBJ1-6; no firm D call. This CDR3 is 16 amino acids long. V dropped 7 bases and J dropped 0 bases, with 13 bases sitting between them. Germline values: CDR1 LNHDA, CDR2 SQIVND (reference sequence). Written as DNA, the CDR3 is TGTGCCAGTACCCCAGTGGGTAGCTCCTATAATTCACCCCTCCACTTT. It encodes CASTPVGSSYNSPLHF. The entire variable domain, with the rest obtained from reference TRBV19 and TRBJ1-6, is as follows: DGGITQSPKYLFRKEGQNVTLSCEQNLNHDAMYWYRQDPGQGLRLIYYSQIVNDFQKGDIAEGYSVSREKKESFPLTVTSAQKNPTAFYLCASTPVGSSYNSPLHFGNGTRLTVT.

This chain connects TRBV7-9 to TRBJ2-5; D gene ambiguous. Per the germline V gene, CDR1 is SEHNR and CDR2 is FQNEAQ (reference sequence). V was shortened by 6 bases and J by 4 bases, with 9 bases between the two germline ends. The CDR3 is 12 amino acids. The CDR3 DNA sequence: TGTGCCAGCAGGAGTTACGGAGAGACCCAGTACTTC. Amino acids: CASRSYGETQYF.

In this sample, this clone turned up a few times. Sequence at one end of the junction differs from germline and may be a read error. This chain links TRBV7-7 with TRBJ2-2; D is undetermined. CDR3 length equals 14 residues. The V gene's germline CDR1 is SSHAT and CDR2 FNYEAQ (reference sequence). The CDR3 here is CASTMLGYTGELFF. The CDR3, as DNA: TGTGCTAGCACCATGTTAGGGTATACCGGGGAGCTGTTTTTT.

The V call is TRBV12-3 or TRBV12-4, the J call TRBJ2-7; a weak D match, TRBD2 (6 bases). This CDR3 has 12 residues. V was clipped by 3 bases and J by 7 bases, with 10 bases between them. The chain's CDR3 is CASSLEGWEQYF. The CDR3 DNA is TGTGCCAGCAGTTTGGAGGGTTGGGAGCAGTACTTC.